Shown below are 22 T cell receptor beta chains from a single sample sequenced in a study of PD-1 blockade in classical Hodgkin lymphoma. Every patient had relapsed following autologous stem cell transplantation, and cohorts differed in brentuximab vedotin exposure. Produced via immunoSEQ multiplex PCR; TCRdb's table is partial and in-frame only. The table includes under 30,000 clones, 82% detected once. Sequencing was performed on peripheral blood mononuclear cells (PBMCs), taken before the second cycle of nivolumab. The receptors were sampled from a human donor with classical Hodgkin lymphoma.

The DNA for the CDR3 is TGTGCCAGCAGCTTAGGGGTCCAAGAGACCCAGTACTTC. Its translation: CASSLGVQETQYF. This sequence joins TRBV11-3 and TRBJ2-5, with D unclear. The CDR3 is made up of 13 amino acids. Germline V gene sequence: CDR1 SGHNT, CDR2 YENEEA. Trimming shortened V by 1 base and J by 1 base, and 4 bases separated the two germline ends. The complete variable domain, with remaining parts taken from reference TRBV11-3 and TRBJ2-5, reads EAGVVQSPRYKIIEKKQPVAFWCNPISGHNTLYWYLQNLGQGPELLIRYENEEAVDDSQLPKDRFSAERLKGVDSTLKIQPAELGDSAVYLCASSLGVQETQYFGPGTRLLVL.

The table lists this clone with a count of one. The gene calls are TRBV28 and TRBJ2-1, with D perhaps matching TRBD1 (6 bases). The V gene's germline CDR1 is MDHEN and CDR2 SYDVKM. This CDR3 spans 21 amino acids. V was cut by 2 bases and J by 2 bases, with 28 bases left in between. In DNA, the CDR3 is TGTGCCAGCAGTTTACTTCTTGGGGGCCTTCCCGAGAGTAGCCCCTACAATGAGCAGTTCTTC. This gives the protein CASSLLLGGLPESSPYNEQFF.

The chain employs TRBV6-5 and TRBJ1-3; D uncertain. Between the trimmed V and J ends, which lost 5 bases and 2 bases, there was a span of 7 bases. This CDR3 has 13 residues. CDR1 MNHEY and CDR2 SVGAGI come from the germline V gene. Written as DNA, the CDR3 is TGTGCCAGCAGTCCCAGTACTGGAAACACCATATATTTT. It is translated as CASSPSTGNTIYF.

This clone was observed a handful of times. V is TRBV6-5 and J is TRBJ1-1; possibly TRBD1 for D (6 bases). V was trimmed by 6 bases and J by 6 bases, leaving 17 bases between them. The CDR3 is 14 amino acids. Germline V gene data show CDR1 as MNHEY and CDR2 as SVGAGI. The CDR3 nucleotides are TGTGCCAGCAGGGGTCCAGGGGATTTCGCTGAAGCTTTCTTT. Protein: CASRGPGDFAEAFF.

The chain has TRBV2 and TRBJ1-2; D ambiguous. This CDR3 is 10 amino acids long. V dropped 3 bases and J dropped 10 bases, with 6 bases sitting between them. The V gene's germline CDR1 is SNHLY and CDR2 FYNNEI. This CDR3 is CASSDGDYTF. Here the CDR3 DNA reads TGTGCCAGCAGTGACGGGGACTACACCTTC.

The chain employs TRBV2 and TRBJ1-1; TRBD1 is a possible D gene (5 bases). The CDR3 has 14 amino acids. V was pared by 4 bases and J by 12 bases, with 21 bases between. Germline loops: CDR1 SNHLY, CDR2 FYNNEI. CDR3 DNA sequence: TGTGCCAGCAGTGCCGTGGGGGGTCCTACCCGAACTTTCTTT. Amino acids: CASSAVGGPTRTFF.

V gene TRBV6-5 combines with J gene TRBJ1-3; unclear D gene. With 0 bases removed from V and 5 bases from J, the gap between germline ends came to 5 bases. Germline CDR1 reads MNHEY; CDR2 reads SVGAGI. CDR3 length: 13 residues. Here the CDR3 reads CASSYSARNTIYF. CDR3 DNA: TGTGCCAGCAGTTACTCGGCCCGAAACACCATATATTTT.

CDR3 nucleotides: TGTGCCAGCAGTTACCACAGCACCGGGGAGCTGTTTTTT. As protein: CASSYHSTGELFF. The rearrangement links TRBV6-5 to TRBJ2-2; D call uncertain. Germline CDR1 and CDR2: MNHEY and SVGAGI. Trimming stripped 2 bases from V and 4 bases from J, with 5 bases between. This CDR3 spans 13 amino acids.

This clone was observed a few times. V is TRBV4-1 and J is TRBJ1-5; D not resolved. Per germline, CDR1 MGHRA and CDR2 YSYEKL. The V end lost 4 bases, the J end lost 4 bases, and 11 bases lay between the germline ends. CDR3 length: 14 amino acids. The CDR3 protein is CASSRLWGNQPQHF. CDR3 sequence (DNA): TGCGCCAGCAGCCGCCTTTGGGGAAATCAGCCCCAGCATTTT.

This clone was seen only once. The chain uses TRBV4-3 and TRBJ1-1; 9 nucleotides align to TRBD1. Germline CDR1 LGHNA, CDR2 YSLEER. The CDR3 length is 17 residues. V shed 1 base, J shed 1 base, and the junction held 7 bases outside the gene matches. The CDR3, as DNA: TGCGCCAGCAGCCAAGGATTACAGGGGGCGAGGAACACTGAAGCTTTCTTT. It specifies CASSQGLQGARNTEAFF.

This clone was counted a few times. This chain uses TRBV2 with TRBJ1-5; 9 bases line up with TRBD1. Per germline, CDR1 SNHLY and CDR2 FYNNEI. The CDR3 spans 16 residues. After removal of 6 bases from V and 7 bases from J, the junction contained 13 bases not matched to a gene. The chain's CDR3 is CASRFRTGETIQPQHF. CDR3 nucleotides: TGTGCCAGCAGGTTTCGGACAGGGGAAACTATACAGCCCCAGCATTTT.

The chain carries TRBV7-2 and TRBJ1-2; D possibly corresponds to TRBD1 (5 bases). CDR3 length: 14 amino acids. Germline V gene data show CDR1 as SGHTA and CDR2 as FQGNSA. V lost 4 bases and J lost 8, with 17 bases in between. The CDR3 DNA is TGTGCCAGCAGCTCGGAACAGGTTTGGTTAGGCTACACCTTC. Translated: CASSSEQVWLGYTF.

V gene TRBV2 combines with J gene TRBJ2-5, with 9 bases that match TRBD1. The CDR3 contains 14 residues. Germline CDR1 reads SNHLY; CDR2 reads FYNNEI. V shed 5 bases and J 4 bases; nucleotides not matched to a gene: 5. For the CDR3, the DNA is TGTGCCAGCAGTTGGGGACAGGGAGGAGAGACCCAGTACTTC. Its protein is CASSWGQGGETQYF.

The chain has TRBV28 and TRBJ1-5; weak D call: TRBD1 (5 bases). Trimming left V 6 bases short and J 4 bases short, with 19 bases between. The CDR3 has 16 residues. CDR1 is MDHEN, CDR2 SYDVKM, per germline. The CDR3 is CASSSPGGQGNQPQHF. The CDR3 DNA reads TGTGCCAGCAGCTCTCCCGGGGGTCAGGGAAATCAGCCCCAGCATTTT.

V usage is TRBV6-1 and J usage is TRBJ1-3; D ambiguous. V gave up 7 bases and J gave up 3 bases, with 10 bases separating them. There are 13 residues in the CDR3. CDR1 is MNHNS and CDR2 is SASEGT in the germline V gene. The CDR3 sequence: CASIDGLGNTIYF. The CDR3, as DNA: TGTGCCAGCATAGACGGACTTGGAAACACCATATATTTT.

V is TRBV4-3 and J is TRBJ2-2; possible D gene TRBD2, 7 bases. Germline CDR1 LGHNA, CDR2 YSLEER. The CDR3 length is 16 residues. V lost 4 bases and J lost 5, with 17 bases in between. CDR3 bases: TGCGCCAGCAGCCCCGGAGGGGGGGCTAGGACCGGGGAGCTGTTTTTT. It codes for CASSPGGGARTGELFF.

The chain uses TRBV30 and TRBJ1-2; D may be TRBD1 (5 bases). Germline CDR1 reads GTSNPN; CDR2 reads SVGIG (reference sequence). V was trimmed by 0 bases and J by 8 bases, leaving 13 bases between them. The CDR3 contains 13 residues. The CDR3 sequence: CAWSVPRERGYTF. The CDR3 DNA is TGTGCCTGGAGTGTACCCAGGGAGAGAGGCTACACCTTC.

This chain uses TRBV7-8 with TRBJ1-1, with 7 bases lining up with TRBD1. CDR3 length: 14 amino acids. CDR1 and CDR2 (germline): SGHVS, FQNEAQ. Trimming at V came to 2 bases and at J to 6 bases, leaving 6 bases not matched to a gene. The DNA of the CDR3 is TGTGCCAGCAGCTTAAGTGGGACAGCTCCTGAAGCTTTCTTT. As protein: CASSLSGTAPEAFF.

The J gene is TRBJ2-2, the V gene TRBV7-9, with D perhaps matching TRBD1 or TRBD2 (5 bases each). In germline, CDR1 is SEHNR, CDR2 FQNEAQ (reference sequence). Deletions cut 7 bases from V and 1 base from J, with 7 bases between. The CDR3 length is 13 residues. The CDR3 nucleotides read TGTGCCAGCACGAGGGGGAACACCGGGGAGCTGTTTTTT. Translating gives CASTRGNTGELFF.

This chain links TRBV2 with TRBJ2-1, with 10 bases fitting TRBD2. The CDR3 has 15 residues. J lost 2 bases, V lost 6 bases, and 4 bases had no gene match. From germline, CDR1 is SNHLY and CDR2 FYNNEI. CDR3 nucleotides: TGTGCCAGCAGCCTCGGACTAGCGGCCTACAATGAGCAGTTCTTC. Translated: CASSLGLAAYNEQFF. Full variable domain (rest looked up from reference TRBV2 and TRBJ2-1): EPEVTQTPSHQVTQMGQEVILRCVPISNHLYFYWYRQILGQKVEFLVSFYNNEISEKSEIFDDQFSVERPDGSNFTLKIRSTKLEDSAMYFCASSLGLAAYNEQFFGPGTRLTVL.

This clone was detected a few times. V usage is TRBV6-5 and J usage is TRBJ2-3; D unresolved. Deletions cut 4 bases from V and 5 bases from J, with 13 bases between. Germline values: CDR1 MNHEY, CDR2 SVGAGI. The CDR3 totals 14 residues. CDR3 sequence reads: CASSSEPILDTQYF. CDR3 nucleotides: TGTGCCAGCAGTTCTGAACCGATTCTAGATACGCAGTATTTT.

This chain uses TRBV4-3 with TRBJ2-3, with 12 bases lining up with TRBD2. Per germline, CDR1 LGHNA and CDR2 YSLEER. V lost 1 base and J lost 6; bases outside the gene matches: 8. CDR3 length: 17 amino acids. The CDR3, as DNA: TGCGCCAGCAGCCAAGCCCTAGCGGGGGGGCCCGGGGATACGCAGTATTTT. Amino acid sequence: CASSQALAGGPGDTQYF.